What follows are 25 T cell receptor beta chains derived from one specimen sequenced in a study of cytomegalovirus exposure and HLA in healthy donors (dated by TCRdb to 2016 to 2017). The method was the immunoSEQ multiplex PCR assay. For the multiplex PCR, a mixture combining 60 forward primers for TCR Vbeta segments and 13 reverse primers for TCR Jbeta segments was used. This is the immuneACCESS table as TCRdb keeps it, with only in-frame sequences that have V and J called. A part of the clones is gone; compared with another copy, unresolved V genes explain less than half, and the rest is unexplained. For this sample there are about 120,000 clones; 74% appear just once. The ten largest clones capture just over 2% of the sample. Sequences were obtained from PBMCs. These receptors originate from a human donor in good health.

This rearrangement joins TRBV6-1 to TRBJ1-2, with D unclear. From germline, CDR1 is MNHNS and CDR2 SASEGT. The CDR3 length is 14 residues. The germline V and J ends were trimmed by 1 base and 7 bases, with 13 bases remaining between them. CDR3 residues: CASSEVNREFGYTF. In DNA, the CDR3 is TGTGCCAGCAGTGAAGTGAACCGAGAATTTGGCTACACCTTC.

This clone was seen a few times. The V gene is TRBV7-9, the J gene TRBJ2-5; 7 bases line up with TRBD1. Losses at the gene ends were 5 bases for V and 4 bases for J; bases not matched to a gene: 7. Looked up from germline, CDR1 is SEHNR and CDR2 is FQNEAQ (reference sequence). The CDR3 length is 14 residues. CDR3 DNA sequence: TGTGCCAGCAGCCTACAGACAGGGTCAGAGACCCAGTACTTC. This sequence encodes CASSLQTGSETQYF.

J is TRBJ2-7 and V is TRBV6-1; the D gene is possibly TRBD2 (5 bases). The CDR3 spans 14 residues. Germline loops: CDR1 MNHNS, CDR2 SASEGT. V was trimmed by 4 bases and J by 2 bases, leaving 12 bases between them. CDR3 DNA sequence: TGTGCCAGCAGTGTGCTTTCCGGGGCCTACGAGCAGTACTTC. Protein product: CASSVLSGAYEQYF.

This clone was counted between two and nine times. The CDR3 DNA sequence: TGCAGCGTAGCTCTAGCGGGAGGGCCCTCGGGAACCGGGGAGCTGTTTTTT. It translates to CSVALAGGPSGTGELFF. This sequence joins TRBV29-1 and TRBJ2-2, with TRBD2 identical over 12 bases. Germline-derived CDR1 and CDR2 are SQVTM and ANQGSEA. This CDR3 contains 17 residues. After removal of 6 bases from V and 5 bases from J, the junction contained 13 bases not matched to a gene.

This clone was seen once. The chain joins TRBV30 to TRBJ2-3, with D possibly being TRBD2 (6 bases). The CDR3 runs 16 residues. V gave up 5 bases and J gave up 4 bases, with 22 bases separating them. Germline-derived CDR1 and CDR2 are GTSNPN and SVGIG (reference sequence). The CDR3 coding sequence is TGTGCCTGGGACCGTAGCGGTGGGAGGAGATCAGATACGCAGTATTTT. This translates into CAWDRSGGRRSDTQYF.

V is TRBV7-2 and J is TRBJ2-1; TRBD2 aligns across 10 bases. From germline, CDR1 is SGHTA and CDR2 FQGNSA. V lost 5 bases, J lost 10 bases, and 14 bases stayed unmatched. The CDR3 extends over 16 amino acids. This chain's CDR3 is CASSAGGLAGVREQFF. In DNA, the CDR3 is TGTGCCAGCAGCGCGGGAGGGCTAGCGGGGGTTAGGGAGCAGTTCTTC.

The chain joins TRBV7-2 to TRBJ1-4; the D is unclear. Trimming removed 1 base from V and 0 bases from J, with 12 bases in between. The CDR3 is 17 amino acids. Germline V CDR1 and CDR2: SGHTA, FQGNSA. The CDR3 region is CASSLGWRAATNEKLFF. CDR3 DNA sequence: TGTGCCAGCAGCTTAGGGTGGAGGGCTGCAACTAATGAAAAACTGTTTTTT.

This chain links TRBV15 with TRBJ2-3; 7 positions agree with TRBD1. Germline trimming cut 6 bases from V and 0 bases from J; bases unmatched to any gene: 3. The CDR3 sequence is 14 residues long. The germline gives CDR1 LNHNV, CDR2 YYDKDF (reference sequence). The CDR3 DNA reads TGTGCCACCAGAGGGACAGCCAGCACAGATACGCAGTATTTT. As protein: CATRGTASTDTQYF. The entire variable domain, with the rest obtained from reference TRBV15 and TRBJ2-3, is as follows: DAMVIQNPRYQVTQFGKPVTLSCSQTLNHNVMYWYQQKSSQAPKLLFHYYDKDFNNEADTPDNFQSRRPNTSFCFLDIRSPGLGDTAMYLCATRGTASTDTQYFGPGTRLTVL.

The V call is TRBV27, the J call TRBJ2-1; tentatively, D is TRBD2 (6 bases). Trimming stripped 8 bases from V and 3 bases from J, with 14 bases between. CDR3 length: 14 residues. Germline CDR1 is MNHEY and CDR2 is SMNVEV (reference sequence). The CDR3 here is CASRERGIYNEQFF. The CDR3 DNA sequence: TGTGCCAGCCGCGAACGGGGGATCTACAATGAGCAGTTCTTC.

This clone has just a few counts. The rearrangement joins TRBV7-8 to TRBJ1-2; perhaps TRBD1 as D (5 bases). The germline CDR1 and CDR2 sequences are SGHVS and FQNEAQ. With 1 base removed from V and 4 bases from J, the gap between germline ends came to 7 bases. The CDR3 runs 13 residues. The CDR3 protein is CASSLGQGYGYTF. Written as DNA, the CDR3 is TGTGCCAGCAGCTTAGGCCAGGGCTATGGCTACACCTTC.

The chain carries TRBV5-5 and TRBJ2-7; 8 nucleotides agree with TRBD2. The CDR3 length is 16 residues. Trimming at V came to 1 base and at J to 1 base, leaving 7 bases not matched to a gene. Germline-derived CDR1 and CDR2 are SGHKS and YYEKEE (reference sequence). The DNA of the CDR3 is TGTGCCAGCAGCTTGAGAAGAGCGGGGGAATCCTACGAGCAGTACTTC. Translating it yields CASSLRRAGESYEQYF.

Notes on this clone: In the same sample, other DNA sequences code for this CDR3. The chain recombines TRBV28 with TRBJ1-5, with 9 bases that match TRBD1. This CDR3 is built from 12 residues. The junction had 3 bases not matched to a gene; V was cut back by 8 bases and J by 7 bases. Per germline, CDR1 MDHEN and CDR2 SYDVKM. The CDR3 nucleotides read TGTGCCAGCTCGACAGGGGGACAGCCCCAGCATTTT. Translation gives CASSTGGQPQHF.

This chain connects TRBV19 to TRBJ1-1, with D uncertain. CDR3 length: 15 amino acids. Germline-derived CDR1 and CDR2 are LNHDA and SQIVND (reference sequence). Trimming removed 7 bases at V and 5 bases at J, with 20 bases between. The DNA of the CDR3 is TGTGCCAGTACGGAGGGTTGGCGGTTTGTTACTGAAGCTTTCTTT. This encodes CASTEGWRFVTEAFF.

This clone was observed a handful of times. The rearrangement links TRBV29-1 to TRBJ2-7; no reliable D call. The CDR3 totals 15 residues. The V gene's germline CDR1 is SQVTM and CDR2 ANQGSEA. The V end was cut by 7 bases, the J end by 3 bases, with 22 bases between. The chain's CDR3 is CSASSRSRGRYEQYF. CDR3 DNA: TGCAGCGCGTCCTCAAGGTCCCGAGGCCGCTACGAGCAGTACTTC.

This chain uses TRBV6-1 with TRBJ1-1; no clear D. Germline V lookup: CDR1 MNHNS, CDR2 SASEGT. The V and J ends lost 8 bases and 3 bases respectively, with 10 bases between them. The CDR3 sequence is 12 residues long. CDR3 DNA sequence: TGTGCCAGCCGCGGTATGGACACTGAAGCTTTCTTT. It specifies CASRGMDTEAFF.

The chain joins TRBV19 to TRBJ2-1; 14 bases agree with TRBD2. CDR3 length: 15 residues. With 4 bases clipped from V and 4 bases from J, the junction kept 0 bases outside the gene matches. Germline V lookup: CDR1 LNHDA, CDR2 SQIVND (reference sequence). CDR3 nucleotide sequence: TGTGCCAGTAGTAGACTAGCGGGAGGGTACAATGAGCAGTTCTTC. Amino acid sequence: CASSRLAGGYNEQFF.

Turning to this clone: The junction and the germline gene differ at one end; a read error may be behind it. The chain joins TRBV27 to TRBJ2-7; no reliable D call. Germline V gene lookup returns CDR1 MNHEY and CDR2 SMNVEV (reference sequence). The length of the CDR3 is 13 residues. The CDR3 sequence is CASRLGTSHEQYF. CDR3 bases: TGTGCCAGCCGACTCGGTACCTCCCACGAGCAGTACTTC.

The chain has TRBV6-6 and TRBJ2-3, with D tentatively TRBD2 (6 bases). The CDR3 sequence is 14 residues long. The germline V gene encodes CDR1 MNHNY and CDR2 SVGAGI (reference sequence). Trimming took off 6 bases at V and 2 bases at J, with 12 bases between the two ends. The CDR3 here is CASRVAGPTDTQYF. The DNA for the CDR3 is TGTGCCAGCAGGGTGGCGGGACCCACAGATACGCAGTATTTT.

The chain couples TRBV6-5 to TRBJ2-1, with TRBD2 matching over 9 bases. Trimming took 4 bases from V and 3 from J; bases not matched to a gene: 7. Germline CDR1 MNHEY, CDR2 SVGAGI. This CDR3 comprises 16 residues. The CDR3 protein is CASSSTTSGLYNEQFF. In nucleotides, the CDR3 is TGTGCCAGCAGTTCTACGACTAGCGGACTCTACAATGAGCAGTTCTTC.

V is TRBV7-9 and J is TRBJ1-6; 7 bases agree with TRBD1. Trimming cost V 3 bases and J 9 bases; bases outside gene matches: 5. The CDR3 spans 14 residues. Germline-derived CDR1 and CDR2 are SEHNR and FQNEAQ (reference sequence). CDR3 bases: TGTGCCAGCAGCTTCCAGGGGGGAAGTTCACCCCTCCACTTT. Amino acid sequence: CASSFQGGSSPLHF.

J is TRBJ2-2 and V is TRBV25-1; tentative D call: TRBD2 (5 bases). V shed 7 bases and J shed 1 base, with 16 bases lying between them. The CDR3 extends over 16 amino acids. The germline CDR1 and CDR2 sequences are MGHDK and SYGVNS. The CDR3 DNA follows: TGTGCCAGCAAGAGAGGGAGTGATCTGAACACCGGGGAGCTGTTTTTT. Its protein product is CASKRGSDLNTGELFF.

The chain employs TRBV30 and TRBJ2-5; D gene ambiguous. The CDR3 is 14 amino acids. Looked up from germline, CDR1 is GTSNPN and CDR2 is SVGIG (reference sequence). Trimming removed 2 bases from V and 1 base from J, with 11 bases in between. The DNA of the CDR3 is TGTGCCTGGAGTACATACGCAACCCAAGAGACCCAGTACTTC. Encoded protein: CAWSTYATQETQYF.

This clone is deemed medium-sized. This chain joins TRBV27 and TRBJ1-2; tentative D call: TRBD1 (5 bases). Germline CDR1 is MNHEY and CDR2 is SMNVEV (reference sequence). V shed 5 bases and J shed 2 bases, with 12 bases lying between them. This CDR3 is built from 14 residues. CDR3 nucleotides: TGTGCCAGCAGTACCCAAGGGGCGAACTATGGCTACACCTTC. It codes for CASSTQGANYGYTF.

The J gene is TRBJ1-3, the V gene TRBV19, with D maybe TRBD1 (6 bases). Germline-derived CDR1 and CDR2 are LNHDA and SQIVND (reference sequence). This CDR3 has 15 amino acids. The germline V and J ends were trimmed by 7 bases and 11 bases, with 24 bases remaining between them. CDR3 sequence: CASIPRGGPSNAIYF. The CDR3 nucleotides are TGTGCCAGTATTCCTCGCGGGGGGCCATCCAACGCCATATATTTT.

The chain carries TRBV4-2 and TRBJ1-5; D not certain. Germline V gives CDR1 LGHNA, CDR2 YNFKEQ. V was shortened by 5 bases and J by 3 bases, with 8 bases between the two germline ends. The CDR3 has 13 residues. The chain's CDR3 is CASSWAVNQPQHF. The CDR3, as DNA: TGTGCCAGCAGCTGGGCTGTCAATCAGCCCCAGCATTTT.